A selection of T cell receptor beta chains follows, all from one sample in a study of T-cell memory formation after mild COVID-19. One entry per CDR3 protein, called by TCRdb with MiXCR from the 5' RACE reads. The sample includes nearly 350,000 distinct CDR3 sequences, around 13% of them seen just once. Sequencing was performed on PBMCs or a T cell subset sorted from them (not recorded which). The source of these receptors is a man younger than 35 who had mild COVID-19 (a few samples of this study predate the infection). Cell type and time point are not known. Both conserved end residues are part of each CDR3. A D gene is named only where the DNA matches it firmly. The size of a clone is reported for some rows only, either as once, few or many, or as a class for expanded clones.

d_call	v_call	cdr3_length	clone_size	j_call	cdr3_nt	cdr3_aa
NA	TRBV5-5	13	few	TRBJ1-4	TGTGCCAGCAGCTTGATTTCGCCTGAAAAACTGTTTTTT	CASSLISPEKLFF
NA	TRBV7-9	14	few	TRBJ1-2	TGTGCCAGCAGCCACAGTAGTTTTAACTATGGCTACACCTTC	CASSHSSFNYGYTF
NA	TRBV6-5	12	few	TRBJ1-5	TGTGCCGAGGAAAATAGCAATCAGCCCCAGCATTTT	CAEENSNQPQHF
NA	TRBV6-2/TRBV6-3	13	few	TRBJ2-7	TGTGCCAGCATAGGAGGCAGTTCCTACGAGCAGTACTTC	CASIGGSSYEQYF
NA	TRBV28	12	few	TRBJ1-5	TGTGCCAGCCGTATGAGCAATCAGCCCCAGCATTTT	CASRMSNQPQHF
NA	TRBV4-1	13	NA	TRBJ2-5	TGCGCCAGCAGCCCCACCCCCGAAGAGACCCAGTACTTC	CASSPTPEETQYF
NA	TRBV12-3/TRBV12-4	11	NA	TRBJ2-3	TGTGCCAGCGGGGCTATCCATACGCAGTATTTT	CASGAIHTQYF
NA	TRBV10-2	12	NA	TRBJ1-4	TGCGCCTCCCTTGAGGGAGGTGAAAAACTGTTTTTT	CASLEGGEKLFF
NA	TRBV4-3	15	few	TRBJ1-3	TGCGCCAGCAGCCAAGACGGCAGCTCTGGAAACACCATATATTTT	CASSQDGSSGNTIYF
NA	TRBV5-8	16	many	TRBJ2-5	TGTGCCAGCAGAGAGGGAGGGGGCGGACAACAAGAGACCCAGTACTTC	CASREGGGGQQETQYF
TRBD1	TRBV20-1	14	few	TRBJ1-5	TGCAGTGCCCGGCAGGGGGCTAGCAATCAGCCCCAGCATTTT	CSARQGASNQPQHF
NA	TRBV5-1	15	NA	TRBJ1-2	TGCGCCAGCAGCCCGAGCCCTATGGCTAACTATGGCTACACCTTC	CASSPSPMANYGYTF
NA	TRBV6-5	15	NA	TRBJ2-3	TGTGCCAGCAGTTCCCGGTCCAGAAGGACAGATACGCAGTATTTT	CASSSRSRRTDTQYF
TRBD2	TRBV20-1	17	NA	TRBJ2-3	TGCAGTGCTAGCCCCCTAGCGGGGGGCCGGGGTTCGGATACGCAGTATTTT	CSASPLAGGRGSDTQYF
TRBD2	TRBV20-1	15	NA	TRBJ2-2	TGCAGTGCTCGAACGGGACTAGTTGCCTCCGGGGAGCTGTTTTTT	CSARTGLVASGELFF
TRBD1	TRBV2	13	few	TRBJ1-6	TGTGCCAATTCCGGGACAGATAATTCACCCCTCCACTTT	CANSGTDNSPLHF
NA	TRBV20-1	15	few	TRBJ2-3	TGCAGTGCGCCCCAAGCCGGCCCTAGCACAGATACGCAGTATTTT	CSAPQAGPSTDTQYF
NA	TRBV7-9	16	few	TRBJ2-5	TGTGCCAGCAGTCCTCTCCAGCTGGGAAAAAGGGAGACCCAGTACTTC	CASSPLQLGKRETQYF
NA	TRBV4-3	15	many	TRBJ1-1	TGCGCCAGCAGCCCCCAGGGGATCATGAACACTGAAGCTTTCTTT	CASSPQGIMNTEAFF
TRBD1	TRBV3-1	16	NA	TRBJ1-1	TGTGCCAGCAGCCAGACTACAGGGGGTGTAAACACTGAAGCTTTCTTT	CASSQTTGGVNTEAFF
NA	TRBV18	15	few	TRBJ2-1	TGTGCCAGCTCACCACCTTTGACAGGTTACAATGAGCAGTTCTTC	CASSPPLTGYNEQFF
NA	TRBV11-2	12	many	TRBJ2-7	TGTGCCAGCAGCTTCCCAGGGGACGAGCAGTACTTC	CASSFPGDEQYF
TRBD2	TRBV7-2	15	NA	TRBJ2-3	TGTGCCAGCAGCACTAGCGGGGGCCCCCTGGATACGCAGTATTTT	CASSTSGGPLDTQYF
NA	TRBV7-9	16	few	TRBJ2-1	TGTGCCAGCAGCCCGGAGGGGGGGCTCTCCTACAATGAGCAGTTCTTC	CASSPEGGLSYNEQFF
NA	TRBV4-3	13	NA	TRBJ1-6	TGCGCCAGCAGCCAAGAAAGGAATTCACCCCTCCACTTT	CASSQERNSPLHF
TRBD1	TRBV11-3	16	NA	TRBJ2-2	TGTGCCAGCAGCCTAAGGAGGACAGGGTACACCGGGGAGCTGTTTTTT	CASSLRRTGYTGELFF
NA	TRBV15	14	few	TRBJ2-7	TGTGCCACCAGCAGATCCACCGAGGCCTACGAGCAGTACTTC	CATSRSTEAYEQYF
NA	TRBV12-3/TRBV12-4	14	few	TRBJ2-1	TGTGCCAGCACCAGCTCTACTACTAGCAATGAGCAGTTCTTC	CASTSSTTSNEQFF
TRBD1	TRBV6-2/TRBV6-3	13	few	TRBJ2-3	TGTGCCAGCACCCCGGACAGGACAGATACGCAGTATTTT	CASTPDRTDTQYF
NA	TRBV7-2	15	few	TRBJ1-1	TGTGCCAGCAGCGTCCGACAGGTGGGGAACACTGAAGCTTTCTTT	CASSVRQVGNTEAFF
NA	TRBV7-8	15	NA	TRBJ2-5	TGTGCCAGCAGCACCAGGTCCGGGGGGCGAAAGACCCAGTACTTC	CASSTRSGGRKTQYF
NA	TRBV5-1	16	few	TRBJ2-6	TGCGCCAGCAGCTTGGTACACCTCTCTGGGGCCAACGTCCTGACTTTC	CASSLVHLSGANVLTF
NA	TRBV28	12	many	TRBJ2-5	TGTGCCAGCAGTTCCGCCGGAGAAATACAGTACTTC	CASSSAGEIQYF
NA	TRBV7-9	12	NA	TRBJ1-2	TGTGCCAGCAGCTTACATAACTATGGCTACACCTTC	CASSLHNYGYTF
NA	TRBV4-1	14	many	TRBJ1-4	TGCGCCAGCAGCCAACAGGTGGGGAATGAAAAACTGTTTTTT	CASSQQVGNEKLFF
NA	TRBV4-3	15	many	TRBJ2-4	TGCGCCAGCAGCCAAGCCCAGCTAGCCAAAAACATTCAGTACTTC	CASSQAQLAKNIQYF
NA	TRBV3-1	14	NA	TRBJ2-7	TGTGCCAGCAGCCAGGGGGTCAGATCCTACGAGCAGTACTTC	CASSQGVRSYEQYF
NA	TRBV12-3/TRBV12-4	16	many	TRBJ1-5	TGTGCCAGCAGGGTTGAAGGACCTTATAGCAATCAGCCCCAGCATTTT	CASRVEGPYSNQPQHF
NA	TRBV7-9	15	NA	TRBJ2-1	TGTGCCAGCAGCCCCCCGGGAGTCTCCTACAATGAGCAGTTCTTC	CASSPPGVSYNEQFF
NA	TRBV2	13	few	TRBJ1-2	TGTGCCAGCAGTGAGCCAAGCCCCCGGGGCTACACCTTC	CASSEPSPRGYTF
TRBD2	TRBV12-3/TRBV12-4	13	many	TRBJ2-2	TGTGCCAGCAAGGGCAGCGGGGGCGGGGAGCTGTTTTTT	CASKGSGGGELFF
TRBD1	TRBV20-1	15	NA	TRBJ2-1	TGCAGTGCTCCCAAAACAGGGGGCGCAAGGAATGAGCAGTTCTTC	CSAPKTGGARNEQFF
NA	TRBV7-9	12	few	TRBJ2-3	TGTGCCAGCAGCGCCTCGGTGGATACGCAGTATTTT	CASSASVDTQYF
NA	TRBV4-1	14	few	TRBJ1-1	TGCGCCAGCAGCCAAGGCTCTTGGAGCACTGAAGCTTTCTTT	CASSQGSWSTEAFF
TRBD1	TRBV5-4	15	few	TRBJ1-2	TGTGCCAGCAGCTCCCGGACAGGGGTGGACTATGGCTACACCTTC	CASSSRTGVDYGYTF
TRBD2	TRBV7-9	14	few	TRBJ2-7	TGTGCCAGCAGCCCTCAGGGAGGGGCATACGAGCAGTACTTC	CASSPQGGAYEQYF
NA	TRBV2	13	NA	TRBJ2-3	TGTGCCAGCAGACGGCCGGGGCCAGATACGCAGTATTTT	CASRRPGPDTQYF
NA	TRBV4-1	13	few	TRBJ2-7	TGCGCCAGCAGCCAAGAGGTCGGGACCGAGCAGTACTTC	CASSQEVGTEQYF
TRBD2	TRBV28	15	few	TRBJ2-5	TGTGCCAGCCTCTCAGCGGGGGGGCCGGAGGAGACCCAGTACTTC	CASLSAGGPEETQYF
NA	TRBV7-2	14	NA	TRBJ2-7	TGTGCCAGCAGCCCCCATTGGGGCAACTACGAGCAGTACTTC	CASSPHWGNYEQYF
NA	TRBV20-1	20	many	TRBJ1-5	TGCAGTGCTAGAGACTACCTACAGGAAATTTCTCGCAGGGGCAATCAGCCCCAGCATTTT	CSARDYLQEISRRGNQPQHF
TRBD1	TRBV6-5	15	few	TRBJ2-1	TGTGCCAGCAGCAGGGGACAGGGGAACTACAATGAGCAGTTCTTC	CASSRGQGNYNEQFF
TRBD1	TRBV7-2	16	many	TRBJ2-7	TGTGCCAGCAGCTTAAGTGGGACAGGGATCCCCTACGAGCAGTACTTC	CASSLSGTGIPYEQYF
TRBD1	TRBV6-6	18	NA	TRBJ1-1	TGTGCCAGCAGTTCACCTACCGGGACAGGGGCGCAGAACACTGAAGCTTTCTTT	CASSSPTGTGAQNTEAFF
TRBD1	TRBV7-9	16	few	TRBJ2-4	TGTGCCAGCAGCTTAGGGGAGGTCAGGGGGCCTGACATTCAGTACTTC	CASSLGEVRGPDIQYF
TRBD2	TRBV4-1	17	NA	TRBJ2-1	TGCGCCAGCAGCCAAGATAGCCCGGGAGGACCTTACAATGAGCAGTTCTTC	CASSQDSPGGPYNEQFF
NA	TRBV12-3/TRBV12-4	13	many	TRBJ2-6	TGTGCCAGCAGTTTGTTTGGGGCCAACGTCCTGACTTTC	CASSLFGANVLTF